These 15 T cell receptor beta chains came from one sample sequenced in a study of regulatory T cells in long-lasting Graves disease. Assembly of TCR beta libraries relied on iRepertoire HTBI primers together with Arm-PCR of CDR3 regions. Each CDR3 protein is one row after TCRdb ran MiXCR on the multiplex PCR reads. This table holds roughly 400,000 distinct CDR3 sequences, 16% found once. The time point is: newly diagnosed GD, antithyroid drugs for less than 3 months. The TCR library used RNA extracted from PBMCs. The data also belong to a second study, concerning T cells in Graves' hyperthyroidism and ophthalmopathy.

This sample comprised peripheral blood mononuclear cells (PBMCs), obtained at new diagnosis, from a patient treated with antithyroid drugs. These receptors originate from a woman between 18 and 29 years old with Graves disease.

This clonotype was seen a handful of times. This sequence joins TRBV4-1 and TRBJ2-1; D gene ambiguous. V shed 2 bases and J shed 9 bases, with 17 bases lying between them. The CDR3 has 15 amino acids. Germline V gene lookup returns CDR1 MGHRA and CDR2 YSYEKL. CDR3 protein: CASSQPGELWGEQFF. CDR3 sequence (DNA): TGCGCCAGCAGCCAACCTGGGGAACTCTGGGGTGAGCAGTTCTTC.

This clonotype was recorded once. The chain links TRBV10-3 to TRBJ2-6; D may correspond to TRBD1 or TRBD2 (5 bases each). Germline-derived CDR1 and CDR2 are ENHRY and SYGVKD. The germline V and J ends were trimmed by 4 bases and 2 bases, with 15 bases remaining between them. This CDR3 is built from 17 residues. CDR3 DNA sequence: TGTGCCATCAGTGCATCGGGACGGACGGCTGGGGCCAACGTCCTGACTTTC. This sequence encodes CAISASGRTAGANVLTF.

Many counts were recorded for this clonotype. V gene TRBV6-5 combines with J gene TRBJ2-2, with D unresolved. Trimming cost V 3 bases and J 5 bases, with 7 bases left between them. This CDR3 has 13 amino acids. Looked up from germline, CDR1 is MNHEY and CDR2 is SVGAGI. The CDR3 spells CASSYHDTGELFF. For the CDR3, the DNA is TGTGCCAGCAGTTATCACGATACCGGGGAGCTGTTTTTT.

The CDR3 reads CASLSRTSGSRETQYF. The CDR3 DNA is TGTGCCAGTCTCTCCCGGACTAGCGGGAGTCGAGAGACCCAGTACTTC. J is TRBJ2-5 and V is TRBV18, with 13 bases aligning to TRBD2. Germline V CDR1 and CDR2: KGHSH, LQKENI. This CDR3 is built from 16 residues. V was pared by 9 bases and J by 4 bases, with 11 bases of the junction left unmatched.

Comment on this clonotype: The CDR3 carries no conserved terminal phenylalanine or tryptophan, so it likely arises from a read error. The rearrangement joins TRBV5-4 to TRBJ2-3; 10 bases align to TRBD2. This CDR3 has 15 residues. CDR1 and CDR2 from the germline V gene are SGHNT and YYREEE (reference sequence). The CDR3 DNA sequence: TGTGCCAGCAGCTTGGCTAGCGGGAGCACAGATAGGCAGTATGTT. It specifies CASSLASGSTDRQYV.

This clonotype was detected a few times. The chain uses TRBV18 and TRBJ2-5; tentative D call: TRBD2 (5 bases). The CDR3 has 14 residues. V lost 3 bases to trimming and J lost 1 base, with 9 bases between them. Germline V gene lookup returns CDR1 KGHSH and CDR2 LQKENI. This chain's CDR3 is CASSPGVPQETQYF. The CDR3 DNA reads TGTGCCAGCTCACCGGGAGTACCCCAAGAGACCCAGTACTTC.

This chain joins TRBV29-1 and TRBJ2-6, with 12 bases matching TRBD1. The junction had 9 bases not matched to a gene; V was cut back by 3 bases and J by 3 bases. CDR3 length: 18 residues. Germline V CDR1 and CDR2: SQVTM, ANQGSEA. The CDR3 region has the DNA TGCAGCGTTGATTTTGGGACAGGGGGCGTTGGTGGGGCCAACGTCCTGACTTTC. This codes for CSVDFGTGGVGGANVLTF.

The CDR3 DNA reads as TGCAGCGTTGCGGCTGGACTCTACAATGAGCAGTTCTTC. Amino acids: CSVAAGLYNEQFF. The V gene is TRBV29-1, the J gene TRBJ2-1, with D possibly being TRBD2 (5 bases). The germline CDR1 and CDR2 sequences are SQVTM and ANQGSEA. The length of the CDR3 is 13 residues. V was shortened by 4 bases and J by 3 bases, with 10 bases between the two germline ends.

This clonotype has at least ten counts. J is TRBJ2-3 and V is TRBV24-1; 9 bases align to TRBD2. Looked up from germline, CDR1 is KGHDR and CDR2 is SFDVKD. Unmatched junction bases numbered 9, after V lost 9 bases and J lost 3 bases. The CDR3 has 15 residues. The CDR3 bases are TGTGCCACCTCGGCTAGCGGGATTGGGACAGATACGCAGTATTTT. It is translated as CATSASGIGTDTQYF.

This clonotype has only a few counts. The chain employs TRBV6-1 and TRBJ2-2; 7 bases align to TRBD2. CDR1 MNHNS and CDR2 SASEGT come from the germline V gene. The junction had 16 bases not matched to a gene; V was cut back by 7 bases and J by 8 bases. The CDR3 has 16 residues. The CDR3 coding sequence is TGTGCCAGCACCCACTTAAGCGGGACCGGAAAAGGGGAGCTGTTTTTT. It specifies CASTHLSGTGKGELFF.

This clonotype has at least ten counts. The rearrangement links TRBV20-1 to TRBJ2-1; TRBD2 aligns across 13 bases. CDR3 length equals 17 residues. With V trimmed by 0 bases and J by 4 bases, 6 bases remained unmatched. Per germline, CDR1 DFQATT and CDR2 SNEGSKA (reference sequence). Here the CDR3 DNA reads TGCAGTGCTAGAGATCTTCAGACTAGCGGGGGGTACAATGAGCAGTTCTTC. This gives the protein CSARDLQTSGGYNEQFF.

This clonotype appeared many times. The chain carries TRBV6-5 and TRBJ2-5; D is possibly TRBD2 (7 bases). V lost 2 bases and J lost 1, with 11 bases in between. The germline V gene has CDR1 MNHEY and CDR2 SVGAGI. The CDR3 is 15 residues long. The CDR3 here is CASSYGGAVQETQYF. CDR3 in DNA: TGTGCCAGCAGTTACGGGGGGGCAGTCCAAGAGACCCAGTACTTC.

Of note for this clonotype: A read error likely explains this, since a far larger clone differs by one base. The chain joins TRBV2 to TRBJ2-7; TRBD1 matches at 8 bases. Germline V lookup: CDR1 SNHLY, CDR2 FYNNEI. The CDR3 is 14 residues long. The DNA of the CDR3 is TGTGCCGGCAGCCCGGGACAGGTTATTGACGAGCAGTACTTC. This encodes CAGSPGQVIDEQYF.

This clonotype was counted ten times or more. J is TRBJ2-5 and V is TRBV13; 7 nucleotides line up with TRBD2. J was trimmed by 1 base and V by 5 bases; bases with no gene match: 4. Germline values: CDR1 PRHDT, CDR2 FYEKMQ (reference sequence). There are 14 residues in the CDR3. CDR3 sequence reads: CASSTSGGQETQYF. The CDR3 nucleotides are TGTGCCAGCAGCACCTCGGGAGGCCAAGAGACCCAGTACTTC.

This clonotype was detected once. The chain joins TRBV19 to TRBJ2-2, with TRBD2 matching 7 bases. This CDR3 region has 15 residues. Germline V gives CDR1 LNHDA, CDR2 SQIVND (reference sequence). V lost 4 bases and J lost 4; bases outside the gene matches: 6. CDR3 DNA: TGTGCCAGTAGTACCCCCGGGAGGAGCACCGGGGAGCTGTTTTTT. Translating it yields CASSTPGRSTGELFF. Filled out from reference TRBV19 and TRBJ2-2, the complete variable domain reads DGGITQSPKYLFRKEGQNVTLSCEQNLNHDAMYWYRQDPGQGLRLIYYSQIVNDFQKGDIAEGYSVSREKKESFPLTVTSAQKNPTAFYLCASSTPGRSTGELFFGEGSRLTVL.